This TCR beta chain is drawn from a study of metastatic and nonmetastatic thyroid tumors. TCRdb re-called the PCR reads via MiXCR. The repertoire holds tens of thousands of clones, with roughly 19% as singletons. In germline, CDR1 is GTSNPN, CDR2 SVGIG (reference sequence). V shed 4 bases and J shed 0 bases, with 13 bases lying between them. This CDR3 region has 14 residues. No patient had received any treatment before thyroid surgery. This clone was counted at least ten times. The clonotype was recovered from a male donor with papillary thyroid cancer or a benign thyroid nodule (not recorded which). Some clones in this sample may be carry-over from other donors' samples. The chain uses TRBV30 and TRBJ2-7, with D perhaps matching TRBD2 (5 bases). The sample comprised blood. CDR3 nucleotides: TGTGCCTGGATGGACTCTCTTGTCTCCTACGAGCAGTACTTC. Its translation: CAWMDSLVSYEQYF.